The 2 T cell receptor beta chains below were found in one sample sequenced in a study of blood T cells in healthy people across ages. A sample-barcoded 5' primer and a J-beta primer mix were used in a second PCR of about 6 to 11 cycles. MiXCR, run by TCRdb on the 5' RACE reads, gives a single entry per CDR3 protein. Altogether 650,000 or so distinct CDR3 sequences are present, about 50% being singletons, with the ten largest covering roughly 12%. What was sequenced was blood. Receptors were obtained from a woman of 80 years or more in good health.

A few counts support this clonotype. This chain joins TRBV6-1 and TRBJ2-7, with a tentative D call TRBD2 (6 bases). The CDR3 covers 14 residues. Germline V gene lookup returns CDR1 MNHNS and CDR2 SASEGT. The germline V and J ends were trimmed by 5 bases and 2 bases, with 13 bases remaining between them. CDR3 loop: CASSRDFLTYEQYF. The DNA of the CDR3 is TGTGCCAGCAGTCGGGACTTTCTCACCTACGAGCAGTACTTC.

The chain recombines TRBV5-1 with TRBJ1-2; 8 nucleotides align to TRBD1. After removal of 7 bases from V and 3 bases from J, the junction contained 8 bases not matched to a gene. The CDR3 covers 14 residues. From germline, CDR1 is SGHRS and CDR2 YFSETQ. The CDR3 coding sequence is TGCGCCAGCCGCGTGACAGGGGCTTACTATGGCTACACCTTC. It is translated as CASRVTGAYYGYTF.